The 20 T cell receptor beta chains below were found in one sample sequenced in a study of T cell clonality in common variable immunodeficiency. Sequencing was performed with immunoSEQ multiplex PCR; in TCRdb, only in-frame clones are kept and a portion is missing. The sample yields fewer than 4,500 clones, without any singletons. Their antigen targets remain unknown. Study-level results: Common variable immunodeficiency TCR beta sequences reportedly had fewer deletions and N-nucleotide insertions.

The sequenced material came from peripheral blood mononuclear cells. These receptors originate from a human donor with common variable immunodeficiency.

In this sample, this clone turned up many times. The read terminates 3 residues ahead of where the CDR3 ends, so the germline J gene completes it. This sequence joins TRBV6-2 or TRBV6-3 and TRBJ1-5; D call uncertain. The germline gives CDR1 MNHEY, CDR2 SVGEGT. Trimming left V 5 bases short and J 5 bases short, with 7 bases between. The CDR3 covers 12 residues. The sequenced part of the CDR3 DNA is TGTGCCAGCAGTCACCAGTATCAGCCC. Its protein product is CASSHQYQP. The full-length CDR3 reads as CASSHQYQPQHF.

This clone was seen only a few times. The sequenced fragment ends 3 residues before the CDR3 boundary, so the rest is inferred from the germline J gene. The chain employs TRBV7-3 and TRBJ2-3; TRBD2 aligns across 13 bases. The CDR3 consists of 17 residues. Germline V gene sequence: CDR1 SGHTA, CDR2 FQGTGA. The V and J ends lost 3 bases and 6 bases, in that order; junction bases with no gene match: 9. CDR3: CASSLSGGLAGVDTQYF. Partial CDR3 DNA: TGTGCCAGCAGCTTGTCCGGCGGACTAGCGGGGGTCGATACG.

This clone was seen repeatedly, ten times or more. The CDR3 extends 3 residues past the end of the read, so its final part is completed from the germline J gene. This chain links TRBV7-6 with TRBJ2-1; D uncertain. The germline V and J ends were trimmed by 5 bases and 7 bases, with 9 bases remaining between them. From germline, CDR1 is SGHVS and CDR2 FNYEAQ. The CDR3 has 12 amino acids. The CDR3 protein is CASSPPGNEQFF. Partial CDR3 DNA: TGTGCCAGCAGCCCCCCCGGGAATGAG.

This clone was counted at least ten times. The junction departs from germline at one end; a sequencing error may be responsible. The read gets to within 3 residues of the CDR3 end, and the germline J gene fills in the rest. The chain recombines TRBV6-1 with TRBJ1-2, with 9 bases fitting TRBD1. The CDR3 has 14 residues. CDR1 and CDR2 from the germline V gene are MNHNS and SASEGT. The CDR3 sequence: CASREGTGKYGYTF. CDR3 DNA (partial): TGTGCCAGCAGAGAAGGGACAGGGAAGTATGGC.

The table lists this clone with many counts. The read halts 3 residues ahead of the CDR3 end, with the missing end drawn from the germline J gene. The rearrangement joins TRBV29-1 to TRBJ1-2; the D gene is possibly TRBD1 (6 bases). The CDR3 runs to 14 residues. The ends were cut back, 3 bases at V and 4 bases at J, with 15 bases in the middle. Per the germline V gene, CDR1 is SQVTM and CDR2 is ANQGSEA. CDR3 residues: CSVETLGQTYGYTF. The CDR3 bases that were read are TGCAGCGTTGAGACCCTGGGACAAACCTATGGC.

With regard to this clone: The read comes to an end 3 residues before the CDR3 does, leaving the germline J gene to fill in the end. The rearrangement uses TRBV19 and TRBJ1-2; tentative D call: TRBD1 (5 bases). CDR1 LNHDA and CDR2 SQIVND come from the germline V gene (reference sequence). CDR3 length: 15 residues. The CDR3: CASSIQGRDSFGYTF. The CDR3 DNA, read in part, is TGTGCCAGTAGTATCCAGGGACGGGACTCCTTCGGC.

This clone has a handful of counts. The read falls 3 residues short of the CDR3 end, and the missing part is taken from the germline J gene. This sequence joins TRBV19 and TRBJ2-1; D is perhaps TRBD1 (6 bases). The V gene's germline CDR1 is LNHDA and CDR2 SQIVND (reference sequence). Trimming took 6 bases from V and 0 from J, leaving 15 bases between them. This CDR3 contains 16 residues. Partial CDR3 DNA: TGTGCCAGTAGCAGAGAGGGGGTTACCTCCTACAATGAG. Translated: CASSREGVTSYNE. The full-length CDR3 reads as CASSREGVTSYNEQFF.

There are a few counts of this clone. The DNA ends 3 residues before the CDR3 does, and the rest of the CDR3 is filled in from the germline J gene. The chain is built from TRBV20-1 and TRBJ2-1, with TRBD2 identical over 7 bases. J gave up 7 bases and V 6 bases, and 12 bases lay outside the gene matches. This CDR3 is built from 14 residues. The germline CDR1 and CDR2 sequences are DFQATT and SNEGSKA (reference sequence). The CDR3 reads CSAQGGLEGNEQFF. The part of the CDR3 DNA that was read is TGCAGTGCCCAAGGTGGACTAGAAGGGAATGAG.

This clone came up a few times. The observed sequence ends 3 residues before the CDR3 terminus, with the missing tail filled in from the germline J gene. This chain joins TRBV19 and TRBJ1-2; TRBD1 agrees at 7 bases. Germline trimming cut 3 bases from V and 2 bases from J; bases unmatched to any gene: 6. From germline, CDR1 is LNHDA and CDR2 SQIVND (reference sequence). The CDR3 runs 15 residues. Partial CDR3 DNA: TGTGCCAGTAGTATCCGGCGCAGGGGGAACTATGGC. Protein product: CASSIRRRGNYG. The whole CDR3 reads CASSIRRRGNYGYTF.

This clone came up a few times. The CDR3 end falls 3 residues outside the read, so it is completed with the germline J gene. The chain is built from TRBV7-6 and TRBJ2-2, with TRBD2 as a possible D gene (7 bases). The CDR3 has 18 amino acids. Trimming stripped 1 base from V and 6 bases from J, with 21 bases between. The germline V gene encodes CDR1 SGHVS and CDR2 FNYEAQ. This CDR3 is CASSLVVSAGGPSGELFF. The CDR3 bases that were read are TGTGCCAGCAGCTTAGTGGTCTCTGCCGGGGGGCCTTCCGGGGAG.

In its sample, this clone was seen a few times. The read falls 3 residues short of the CDR3 end, and the missing part is taken from the germline J gene. The chain employs TRBV2 and TRBJ1-2; 8 bases agree with TRBD1. V was pared by 5 bases and J by 0 bases, with 8 bases of the junction left unmatched. The CDR3 has 16 residues. Germline-derived CDR1 and CDR2 are SNHLY and FYNNEI. The CDR3 bases that were read are TGTGCCAGCAGTAGAGGACAGGGACCTACTAACTATGGC. As protein: CASSRGQGPTNYG. The full CDR3 protein is CASSRGQGPTNYGYTF.

On this clone itself: The CDR3 end lies 3 residues beyond the end of the read and is filled in from the germline J gene. The genes are TRBV7-3 and TRBJ2-6; no reliable D call. Trimming stripped 5 bases from V and 4 bases from J, with 9 bases between. Germline V gene lookup returns CDR1 SGHTA and CDR2 FQGTGA. The CDR3 covers 14 residues. The CDR3 DNA, read in part, is TGTGCCAGCAGCCCTGCGGCGGGGGCCAACGTC. Amino acid sequence: CASSPAAGANV. The whole CDR3 protein is CASSPAAGANVLTF.

The sample holds a few counts of this clone. The read gets to within 3 residues of the CDR3 end, and the germline J gene fills in the rest. The J gene is TRBJ2-7, the V gene TRBV19, with 10 bases aligning to TRBD1. Germline-derived CDR1 and CDR2 are LNHDA and SQIVND (reference sequence). The CDR3 is 16 residues long. J gave up 5 bases and V 5 bases, and 12 bases lay outside the gene matches. The CDR3 loop is CASSPSSGTGVDEQYF. CDR3 DNA (partial): TGTGCCAGTAGTCCGAGTAGCGGGACAGGGGTTGACGAG.

This clone occurred many times. The DNA ends 3 residues before the CDR3 does, and the rest of the CDR3 is filled in from the germline J gene. The V gene is TRBV5-6, the J gene TRBJ1-2; D remains unclear. With 2 bases removed from V and 3 bases from J, the gap between germline ends came to 8 bases. The length of the CDR3 is 13 residues. CDR1 is SGHDT, CDR2 YYEEEE, per germline. This chain's CDR3 is CASSFIRDYGYTF. Partial CDR3 DNA: TGTGCCAGCAGCTTTATAAGGGACTATGGC.

In its sample, this clone was seen many times. The read stops 3 residues short of the end of the CDR3; the missing end is completed from the germline J gene. V gene TRBV23-1 combines with J gene TRBJ1-2, with 9 bases identical to TRBD1. TRBV23-1 is an ORF; its function is uncertain. The CDR3 is 14 amino acids. The CDR3 bases that were read are TGCGCCAGCAGTCTCCCCGGGACAGGGTGGGGC. This translates into CASSLPGTGWG. The complete CDR3 reads CASSLPGTGWGYTF.

This clone turned up a few times. The junction departs from germline at one end; a sequencing error may be responsible. From the germline J gene comes the end of the CDR3, since the read stops 3 residues before it. The chain recombines TRBV7-9 with TRBJ1-1; 9 nucleotides align to TRBD1. Germline V gene sequence: CDR1 SEHNR, CDR2 FQNEAQ (reference sequence). The CDR3 has 12 residues. The DNA read from the CDR3 is TGTTCCAGCATCAGGGACAGGGAGGGA. Translation gives CSSIRDREG. The whole CDR3 reads CSSIRDREGAFF.

This clone turned up a few times. Coverage ceases 3 residues before the CDR3 finishes, and the germline J gene fills in the end. The chain is built from TRBV20-1 and TRBJ1-2; 7 bases are a match to TRBD1. Germline CDR1 and CDR2: DFQATT and SNEGSKA (reference sequence). With 2 bases clipped from V and 7 bases from J, the junction kept 10 bases outside the gene matches. CDR3 length equals 14 residues. CDR3 DNA, as far as it was read: TGCAGTGCTAGACCAAGACAGGGCCCGGCTGGC. It encodes CSARPRQGPAG. In full, the CDR3 reads CSARPRQGPAGYTF.

As concerns this clone: The read gets to within 3 residues of the CDR3 end, and the germline J gene fills in the rest. The chain couples TRBV2 to TRBJ1-4; D is uncertain. CDR1 is SNHLY and CDR2 is FYNNEI in the germline V gene. Trimming removed 7 bases from V and 8 bases from J, with 14 bases in between. CDR3 length: 13 amino acids. The CDR3 is CASNRVQREKLFF. CDR3 DNA, as far as it was read: TGTGCCAGCAACCGGGTCCAACGAGAAAAA.

CDR3 in amino acids: CAWSGGKRGVQETQYF. Incomplete CDR3 DNA: TGTGCCTGGAGTGGAGGCAAGCGGGGGGTTCAAGAGACC. The rearrangement joins TRBV30 to TRBJ2-5, with TRBD2 matching over 9 bases. The CDR3 is cut off 3 residues early in the read; its end comes from the germline J gene. The CDR3 is made up of 16 amino acids. Per germline, CDR1 GTSNPN and CDR2 SVGIG (reference sequence). V lost 1 base, J lost 2 bases, and 8 bases stayed unmatched.

On this clone: The read ends 3 residues before the CDR3 terminus; that terminus is restored from the germline J gene. This chain connects TRBV2 to TRBJ2-7; 8 nucleotides line up with TRBD1. Unmatched junction bases numbered 2, after V lost 4 bases and J lost 3 bases. The CDR3 covers 13 residues. Germline-derived CDR1 and CDR2 are SNHLY and FYNNEI. The DNA read from the CDR3 is TGTGCCAGCAGTGCGGACAGGGACTACGAG. Residues: CASSADRDYE. The whole CDR3 protein reads CASSADRDYEQYF.